Reported below is one T cell receptor beta chain. What it binds is unknown. The PCR used 60 Vbeta and 13 Jbeta primers. Here immunoSEQ multiplex PCR was the method, and the copy in TCRdb shows in-frame clones only, minus some. This table holds around 170,000 clones, around 80% found once. The data are from a study of cytomegalovirus exposure and HLA in healthy donors. The V end was cut by 2 bases, the J end by 8 bases, with 13 bases between. There are 15 residues in the CDR3. From germline, CDR1 is MDHEN and CDR2 SYDVKM. The study's findings and limits: Accounts indicate the classifier identified cytomegalovirus status with strong specificity and sensitivity.

The chain recombines TRBV28 with TRBJ1-6; D might be TRBD1 (5 bases). The sequence derives from a woman in her late teens or twenties in good health and CMV-seronegative. The sequenced material came from PBMCs. CDR3 nucleotide sequence: TGTGCCAGCAGTTTACCCCGGGGGGTTGATTCACCCCTCCACTTT. Translated: CASSLPRGVDSPLHF. The full variable domain, completed using reference TRBV28 and TRBJ1-6, is DVKVTQSSRYLVKRTGEKVFLECVQDMDHENMFWYRQDPGLGLRLIYFSYDVKMKEKGDIPEGYSVSREKKERFSLILESASTNQTSMYLCASSLPRGVDSPLHFGNGTRLTVT.